The next 28 T cell receptor beta chains were all read from a single sample in a study of T cells in Graves' hyperthyroidism and ophthalmopathy. Amplified TCR beta CDR3 regions came from RNA transcripts. Primed by the HTBI set, a first-round RT-PCR was run on the TCR CDR3. Via MiXCR, TCRdb re-called the multiplex PCR reads, giving one row per CDR3 protein. The sample has 600,000 to 650,000 distinct CDR3 sequences; 15% to 20% are singletons. The sequencing sample was made of blood. The receptors were gathered from a woman in her twenties or thirties with Graves' hyperthyroidism.

This clonotype occurred many times. Written as DNA, the CDR3 is TGCGCCAGCAGCTTGGCAGGGGAAGGAGAGACCCAGTACTTC. Translating it yields CASSLAGEGETQYF. This chain joins TRBV5-1 and TRBJ2-5, with D possibly being TRBD1 (6 bases). The ends were cut back, 0 bases at V and 4 bases at J, with 10 bases in the middle. This CDR3 comprises 14 residues. Germline V gene sequence: CDR1 SGHRS, CDR2 YFSETQ.

The genes are TRBV12-3 or TRBV12-4 and TRBJ2-4; 7 positions match TRBD1. After removal of 6 bases from V and 6 bases from J, the junction contained 14 bases not matched to a gene. The CDR3 extends over 16 amino acids. The CDR3 spells CASRPGRGILGNIQYF. Here the CDR3 DNA reads TGTGCCAGCAGGCCGGGCAGGGGGATATTGGGAAACATTCAGTACTTC.

This clonotype was found a few times. A much larger clonotype is one base distant, so this may be a read error. The chain combines TRBV20-1 with TRBJ2-7; D unclear. CDR1 DFQATT and CDR2 SNEGSKA come from the germline V gene (reference sequence). Between the trimmed V and J ends, which lost 1 base and 5 bases, there was a span of 6 bases. CDR3 length equals 11 residues. The CDR3 loop is CSARGFDEQYF. For the CDR3, the DNA is TGCAGTGCTAGAGGGTTTGACGAGCAGTACTTC.

This clonotype was seen repeatedly, ten times or more. V gene TRBV30 combines with J gene TRBJ2-2; no clear D gene. The germline V gene has CDR1 GTSNPN and CDR2 SVGIG (reference sequence). V lost 2 bases, J lost 0 bases, and 7 bases lay in between. CDR3 length equals 14 residues. As DNA, the CDR3 is TGTGCCTGGAGTTGGCTAGCGAACACCGGGGAGCTGTTTTTT. This translates into CAWSWLANTGELFF.

In this sample, this clonotype turned up a few times. V usage is TRBV29-1 and J usage is TRBJ2-1; TRBD2 aligns across 9 bases. Per germline, CDR1 SQVTM and CDR2 ANQGSEA. The CDR3 is made up of 16 amino acids. The junction had 17 bases not matched to a gene; V was cut back by 5 bases and J by 9 bases. CDR3 loop: CSVIRQGSSGTGEQFF. In DNA, the CDR3 is TGCAGCGTTATCCGACAGGGATCTAGCGGGACGGGTGAGCAGTTCTTC.

This clonotype has just a few counts. The chain joins TRBV6-2 or TRBV6-3 to TRBJ2-3, with 9 bases aligning to TRBD1. The ends lost 5 bases at V and 5 bases at J; junction bases unmatched: 11. CDR3 length: 16 residues. Germline assignment: CDR1 MNHEY and CDR2 SVGEGT. The DNA of the CDR3 is TGTGCCAGCAGTACCTCCGGGACAGGGTCGATAGATACGCAGTATTTT. Translating it yields CASSTSGTGSIDTQYF.

The chain links TRBV27 to TRBJ2-1; D ambiguous. V was trimmed by 8 bases and J by 4 bases, leaving 15 bases between them. This CDR3 spans 14 amino acids. Germline V lookup: CDR1 MNHEY, CDR2 SMNVEV (reference sequence). This chain's CDR3 is CASYETRVYNEQFF. Written as DNA, the CDR3 is TGTGCCAGCTACGAAACGAGAGTTTACAATGAGCAGTTCTTC.

Ten or more counts support this clonotype. The chain joins TRBV9 to TRBJ2-1; 8 positions match TRBD2. CDR3 length: 15 amino acids. Germline assignment: CDR1 SGDLS and CDR2 YYNGEE. Unmatched junction bases numbered 1, after V lost 0 bases and J lost 2 bases. CDR3 bases: TGTGCCAGCAGCGTAGAAGCGGGAGCCTACAATGAGCAGTTCTTC. Protein product: CASSVEAGAYNEQFF.

This clonotype was recorded many times. This chain uses TRBV6-1 with TRBJ2-1, with 7 bases lining up with TRBD2. The CDR3 sequence is 15 residues long. After removal of 1 base from V and 5 bases from J, the junction contained 5 bases not matched to a gene. Germline loops: CDR1 MNHNS, CDR2 SASEGT. CDR3 protein: CASSEGLAIDNEQFF. Here the CDR3 DNA reads TGTGCCAGCAGTGAAGGACTAGCAATAGACAATGAGCAGTTCTTC.

The chain uses TRBV13 and TRBJ2-1, with TRBD2 matching 13 bases. The CDR3 contains 15 residues. J gave up 6 bases and V 4 bases, and 3 bases lay outside the gene matches. Germline loops: CDR1 PRHDT, CDR2 FYEKMQ (reference sequence). CDR3 nucleotide sequence: TGTGCCAGCAGCTCGGGACTAGCGGGGATCAATGAGCAGTTCTTC. Protein product: CASSSGLAGINEQFF. Based on the CDR3 plus reference TRBV13 and TRBJ2-1, the full variable domain is AAGVIQSPRHLIKEKRETATLKCYPIPRHDTVYWYQQGPGQDPQFLISFYEKMQSDKGSIPDRFSAQQFSDYHSELNMSSLELGDSALYFCASSSGLAGINEQFFGPGTRLTVL.

This clonotype was seen once. A single base separates this from a much larger clone, so it may be a read error. The chain employs TRBV7-2 and TRBJ1-5; D ambiguous. Germline lookup yields CDR1 SGHTA and CDR2 FQGNSA. The CDR3 spans 14 residues. The ends were cut back, 2 bases at V and 5 bases at J, with 10 bases in the middle. CDR3 DNA: TGTGCCAGCAGCTTAATGGGCAGCTATCAGCCCCAGCATTTT. Protein: CASSLMGSYQPQHF.

The table lists this clonotype with a few counts. The chain recombines TRBV18 with TRBJ2-2; tentative D call: TRBD1 (6 bases). CDR1 is KGHSH, CDR2 LQKENI, per germline. V was trimmed by 3 bases and J by 3 bases, leaving 11 bases between them. The CDR3 is made up of 15 amino acids. As DNA, the CDR3 is TGTGCCAGCTCACCCCGACAGGCCGACACCGGGGAGCTGTTTTTT. As protein: CASSPRQADTGELFF.

At least ten counts were recorded for this clonotype. Its ends do not fully match the called genes, so a read error is possible. The chain links TRBV10-1 to TRBJ2-1; D remains unclear. The germline CDR1 and CDR2 sequences are WNHNN and SYGVQD (reference sequence). The CDR3 has 14 amino acids. The CDR3 nucleotides read TGCGCCAGCAGTGACCCCGGCTCCTACAACGAGCAGTTCTTC. It specifies CASSDPGSYNEQFF.

This clonotype showed up many times. The chain combines TRBV20-1 with TRBJ1-2; D call uncertain. This CDR3 region has 10 residues. Germline V gene lookup returns CDR1 DFQATT and CDR2 SNEGSKA (reference sequence). V dropped 2 bases and J dropped 2 bases, with 0 bases sitting between them. The CDR3 loop is CSARNYGYTF. DNA of the CDR3: TGCAGTGCTAGAAACTATGGCTACACCTTC.

Ten or more counts support this clonotype. V is TRBV12-3 or TRBV12-4 and J is TRBJ2-7; D is perhaps TRBD1 (6 bases). The CDR3 is 12 residues long. The V end lost 4 bases, the J end lost 6 bases, and 10 bases lay between the germline ends. The CDR3 spells CASSSGAPEQYF. Here the CDR3 DNA reads TGTGCCAGCAGTTCAGGGGCGCCCGAGCAGTACTTC.

A remark on this clonotype: This could be a read error, since a much larger clone is one nucleotide away. The chain is built from TRBV6-5 and TRBJ2-5; D may be TRBD2 (5 bases). Germline CDR1 reads MNHEY; CDR2 reads SVGAGI. The CDR3 has 14 residues. The CDR3 nucleotides are TGTGCCAGCAGTTACTGGATCACTAGGGAGACCCAGTGCTTC. It is translated as CASSYWITRETQCF.

This clonotype was counted between two and nine times. The rearrangement links TRBV6-1 to TRBJ1-1; D is ambiguous. Trimming stripped 9 bases from V and 5 bases from J, with 19 bases between. CDR3 length: 14 amino acids. Germline loops: CDR1 MNHNS, CDR2 SASEGT. For the CDR3, the DNA is TGTGCCAGGATACTTCTCGCCCGGTATACTGAAGCTTTCTTT. It yields the protein CARILLARYTEAFF.

There are many counts of this clonotype. V gene TRBV18 combines with J gene TRBJ2-5; TRBD1 matches at 10 bases. The CDR3 extends over 15 amino acids. Germline CDR1 KGHSH, CDR2 LQKENI. V gave up 8 bases and J gave up 2 bases; unmatched junction bases: 8. CDR3 DNA sequence: TGTGCCAGCAGTCCCAGGACAGGGGGACAAGAGACCCAGTACTTC. This sequence encodes CASSPRTGGQETQYF.

The V gene is TRBV2, the J gene TRBJ1-6, with 7 nucleotides matching TRBD1. V dropped 8 bases and J dropped 9; count of bases not matched to a gene: 10. Germline V gene sequence: CDR1 SNHLY, CDR2 FYNNEI. The CDR3 has 14 amino acids. This chain's CDR3 is CASGGQLSGSPLHF. As DNA, the CDR3 is TGTGCCAGCGGGGGACAGTTGAGCGGTTCACCCCTCCACTTT.

The sample holds many counts of this clonotype. The chain recombines TRBV6-1 with TRBJ1-1; D might be TRBD1 (6 bases). Germline loops: CDR1 MNHNS, CDR2 SASEGT. Trimming pared 0 bases from V and 0 bases from J, leaving 14 bases between. CDR3 size: 17 residues. The CDR3 DNA follows: TGTGCCAGCAGTGAAGCGCGGGGGGCAAGGGTGAACACTGAAGCTTTCTTT. It encodes CASSEARGARVNTEAFF.

This sequence joins TRBV12-3 or TRBV12-4 and TRBJ2-1; 7 positions agree with TRBD2. J was trimmed by 8 bases and V by 2 bases; bases with no gene match: 9. This CDR3 has 15 residues. CDR3 nucleotide sequence: TGTGCCAGCAGTTTACTCGCGGGAGATCTTCATGAGCAGTTCTTC. It yields the protein CASSLLAGDLHEQFF.

This chain connects TRBV7-9 to TRBJ1-1; 7 bases align to TRBD1. The CDR3 spans 13 residues. With V trimmed by 5 bases and J by 9 bases, 9 bases remained unmatched. Germline-derived CDR1 and CDR2 are SEHNR and FQNEAQ (reference sequence). The CDR3 protein is CASSHRGGTKAFF. The CDR3 coding sequence is TGTGCCAGCAGCCACAGGGGTGGTACTAAAGCTTTCTTT.

The sample holds many counts of this clonotype. The rearrangement uses TRBV7-9 and TRBJ2-1; D is undetermined. Per germline, CDR1 SEHNR and CDR2 FQNEAQ (reference sequence). The CDR3 contains 14 residues. The V gene lost 4 bases and the J gene lost 7 bases, with 14 bases spanning the gap. The CDR3 nucleotides are TGTGCCAGCAGCTCCCTTGGAGTAGGTAATGAGCAGTTCTTC. Protein product: CASSSLGVGNEQFF.

This clonotype has ten or more counts. The rearrangement links TRBV28 to TRBJ2-7; 8 bases are shared with TRBD1. CDR1 and CDR2 (germline): MDHEN, SYDVKM. This CDR3 is 18 amino acids long. Trimming cost V 5 bases and J 3 bases; bases outside gene matches: 18. As DNA, the CDR3 is TGTGCCAGCAGTCCCAGGATCATCCGGACAGGGCGAAGCTACGAGCAGTACTTC. Amino acid sequence: CASSPRIIRTGRSYEQYF.

This clonotype was seen a handful of times. This chain uses TRBV4-1 with TRBJ1-1; D ambiguous. There are 12 residues in the CDR3. Germline CDR1 is MGHRA and CDR2 is YSYEKL. Trimming cost V 1 base and J 7 bases, with 7 bases left between them. The DNA for the CDR3 is TGCGCCAGCAGCCAAGTGGGTAGTGAAGCTTTCTTT. Translating it yields CASSQVGSEAFF.

This clonotype was detected a few times. This chain joins TRBV13 and TRBJ2-7, with 8 bases aligning to TRBD2. The CDR3 runs to 14 residues. J gave up 4 bases and V 6 bases, and 8 bases lay outside the gene matches. Germline V gene data show CDR1 as PRHDT and CDR2 as FYEKMQ (reference sequence). In nucleotides, the CDR3 is TGTGCCAGCAGTTCGGGGGGGACCTATTACGAGCAGTACTTC. Its protein is CASSSGGTYYEQYF.

This clonotype was counted many times. This chain uses TRBV7-6 with TRBJ2-3; perhaps D is TRBD1 or TRBD2 (5 bases each). The CDR3 has 18 residues. Germline CDR1 is SGHVS and CDR2 is FNYEAQ. V gave up 3 bases and J gave up 3 bases, with 22 bases separating them. CDR3 DNA: TGTGCCAGCAGCTTTCGCGTAGGGGTGAGCGGCGGAACAGATACGCAGTATTTT. Amino acids: CASSFRVGVSGGTDTQYF. Combining the CDR3 with reference TRBV7-6 and TRBJ2-3 gives the whole variable domain GAGVSQSPRYKVTKRGQDVALRCDPISGHVSLYWYRQALGQGPEFLTYFNYEAQQDKSGLPNDRFSAERPEGSISTLTIQRTEQRDSAMYRCASSFRVGVSGGTDTQYFGPGTRLTVL.

This clonotype was seen more than once but under ten times. The chain carries TRBV6-2 or TRBV6-3 and TRBJ2-1; unclear D gene. V lost 5 bases, J lost 0 bases, and 11 bases lay in between. In germline, CDR1 is MNHEY, CDR2 SVGEGT. This CDR3 is 15 amino acids long. CDR3 residues: CASSVTVSSYNEQFF. The CDR3, as DNA: TGTGCCAGCAGTGTTACGGTCAGCTCCTACAATGAGCAGTTCTTC.